Below are 20 T cell receptor beta chains sequenced from a single sample in a study of blood T cell repertoires in COVID-19. Sequenced by immunoSEQ multiplex PCR; TCRdb stores in-frame clones only, minus some. The sample lists around 230,000 clones; around 88% were seen once. The sequencing sample was made of PBMCs or T cells enriched from blood (not recorded which). The receptors stem from a woman aged 40 to 49 with acute COVID-19.

This clone was found once. The V gene is TRBV10-2, the J gene TRBJ2-1; 13 bases agree with TRBD2. CDR3 length: 16 residues. CDR1 and CDR2 (germline): WSHSY, SAAADI. With V trimmed by 5 bases and J by 4 bases, 5 bases remained unmatched. CDR3 nucleotide sequence: TGCGCCAGCAGTCGGACTAGCGGGGGTCAATACAATGAGCAGTTCTTC. Its protein is CASSRTSGGQYNEQFF.

The rearrangement links TRBV6-5 to TRBJ1-3; D is undetermined. Trimming cost V 4 bases and J 0 bases, with 7 bases left between them. The CDR3 contains 14 residues. CDR1 and CDR2 (germline): MNHEY, SVGAGI. CDR3 in DNA: TGTGCCAGCAGTTCCAGGTCCTCTGGAAACACCATATATTTT. Amino acids: CASSSRSSGNTIYF.

The chain joins TRBV2 to TRBJ2-1; weak D call: TRBD2 (6 bases). Trimming stripped 7 bases from V and 0 bases from J, with 19 bases between. CDR1 is SNHLY and CDR2 is FYNNEI in the germline V gene. The CDR3 is 17 amino acids. CDR3 in DNA: TGTGCCAGCATGGAGAGCGTAGCGGAGCCCTCCTACAATGAGCAGTTCTTC. This sequence encodes CASMESVAEPSYNEQFF.

The chain joins TRBV7-2 to TRBJ2-5; D gene unclear. The V end lost 5 bases, the J end lost 1 base, and 8 bases lay between the germline ends. From germline, CDR1 is SGHTA and CDR2 FQGNSA. This CDR3 comprises 13 residues. The CDR3: CASSPYFQETQYF. In DNA, the CDR3 is TGTGCCAGCAGCCCTTATTTCCAAGAGACCCAGTACTTC.

This chain links TRBV4-1 with TRBJ2-1; TRBD2 might be the D (6 bases). Germline values: CDR1 MGHRA, CDR2 YSYEKL. This CDR3 is built from 15 residues. V lost 0 bases and J 0 bases, leaving 6 bases between the germline ends. The CDR3 DNA reads as TGCGCCAGCAGCCAAGACGGGAGCTCCTACAATGAGCAGTTCTTC. This gives the protein CASSQDGSSYNEQFF.

This clone was seen a few times. V and J are TRBV7-3 and TRBJ1-1; no firm D call. The germline gives CDR1 SGHTA, CDR2 FQGTGA. V was pared by 2 bases and J by 1 base, with 8 bases between. The CDR3 spans 14 residues. The CDR3, as DNA: TGTGCCAGCAGCTTATTTCCAGAGAACACTGAAGCTTTCTTT. Its protein product is CASSLFPENTEAFF.

The V gene is TRBV5-1, the J gene TRBJ1-1; TRBD1 aligns across 7 bases. The germline gives CDR1 SGHRS, CDR2 YFSETQ. This CDR3 contains 17 residues. J lost 0 bases, V lost 4 bases, and 12 bases had no gene match. CDR3 sequence: CASSRTAGQSMNTEAFF. The CDR3 DNA reads TGCGCCAGCAGCAGGACCGCGGGACAGAGCATGAACACTGAAGCTTTCTTT.

The chain has TRBV9 and TRBJ2-3; D not certain. The V gene lost 3 bases and the J gene lost 6 bases, with 11 bases spanning the gap. Germline lookup yields CDR1 SGDLS and CDR2 YYNGEE. The CDR3 totals 13 residues. CDR3 region: CASSAEFLDTQYF. CDR3 coding DNA: TGTGCCAGCAGCGCCGAGTTTCTGGATACGCAGTATTTT.

This chain uses TRBV9 with TRBJ2-3; 7 nucleotides align to TRBD2. V shed 1 base and J 6 bases; nucleotides not matched to a gene: 5. Per the germline V gene, CDR1 is SGDLS and CDR2 is YYNGEE. CDR3 size: 14 residues. The CDR3 is CASSVSGAQDTQYF. The CDR3 nucleotides read TGTGCCAGCAGCGTAAGCGGGGCCCAGGATACGCAGTATTTT.

The chain links TRBV13 to TRBJ2-1; 8 bases are shared with TRBD1. The CDR3 covers 14 residues. Trimming cost V 7 bases and J 6 bases; bases outside gene matches: 8. The germline V gene has CDR1 PRHDT and CDR2 FYEKMQ (reference sequence). The CDR3 coding sequence is TGTGCCAGCAAGGACGGGACAGGCTCCAATGAGCAGTTCTTC. Translation: CASKDGTGSNEQFF.

J is TRBJ1-3 and V is TRBV3-1 (or the pseudogene TRBV3-2), with 7 bases fitting TRBD1. The CDR3 runs 16 residues. The junction had 6 bases not matched to a gene; V was cut back by 1 base and J by 3 bases. CDR1 is LGHDT, CDR2 YNNKEL, per germline (reference sequence). The CDR3 loop reads CASSQVPAGGGNTIYF. The CDR3 DNA reads TGTGCCAGCAGCCAAGTTCCGGCAGGGGGTGGAAACACCATATATTTT.

This clone occurred once. The chain uses TRBV4-1 and TRBJ2-2; 10 bases are a match to TRBD1. The CDR3 extends over 15 amino acids. Germline trimming cut 3 bases from V and 6 bases from J; bases unmatched to any gene: 4. Germline V gene data show CDR1 as MGHRA and CDR2 as YSYEKL. Here the CDR3 DNA reads TGCGCCAGCAGCCATAGACAGGGGGCAGCCGGGGAGCTGTTTTTT. It specifies CASSHRQGAAGELFF.

V usage is TRBV20-1 and J usage is TRBJ2-1; 8 nucleotides agree with TRBD2. The CDR3 length is 14 residues. V trimming: 3 bases; J trimming: 7 bases; junction bases outside the gene matches: 8. In germline, CDR1 is DFQATT, CDR2 SNEGSKA (reference sequence). CDR3 sequence (DNA): TGCAGTGCTAGTTCAGAGCGGGAGTTGAATGAGCAGTTCTTC. Its translation: CSASSERELNEQFF.

This clone was detected only a few times. V usage is TRBV28 and J usage is TRBJ2-7, with D perhaps TRBD1 (8 bases). Germline-derived CDR1 and CDR2 are MDHEN and SYDVKM. The CDR3 has 16 residues. Trimming took off 3 bases at V and 7 bases at J, with 22 bases between the two ends. The CDR3 here is CASSFTRRQGRGEQYF. CDR3 DNA: TGTGCCAGCAGTTTCACCCGACGACAGGGGCGGGGGGAGCAGTACTTC.

The genes are TRBV19 and TRBJ2-2, with a weak D call TRBD1 (5 bases). There are 15 residues in the CDR3. CDR1 LNHDA and CDR2 SQIVND come from the germline V gene (reference sequence). Trimming took off 5 bases at V and 6 bases at J, with 16 bases between the two ends. The chain's CDR3 is CASSRSPKGPGELFF. CDR3 DNA: TGTGCCAGTAGTCGTTCCCCCAAGGGGCCCGGGGAGCTGTTTTTT.

The chain links TRBV24-1 to TRBJ2-2; 8 nucleotides align to TRBD2. Trimming cost V 2 bases and J 2 bases; bases outside gene matches: 3. This CDR3 region has 16 residues. Germline V gene data show CDR1 as KGHDR and CDR2 as SFDVKD. The CDR3 reads CATSDWRTSNTGELFF. For the CDR3, the DNA is TGTGCCACCAGTGATTGGCGGACTAGCAACACCGGGGAGCTGTTTTTT.

Only a few counts were recorded for this clone. The chain employs TRBV19 and TRBJ1-4; TRBD1 matches 8 bases. Per the germline V gene, CDR1 is LNHDA and CDR2 is SQIVND (reference sequence). The CDR3 covers 14 residues. V lost 3 bases to trimming and J lost 8 bases; unmatched junction nucleotides: 5. CDR3 in DNA: TGTGCCAGTAGTATCATCCAGGGGGCGGAAAAACTGTTTTTT. Amino acid sequence: CASSIIQGAEKLFF.

This chain uses TRBV7-9 with TRBJ2-7; TRBD1 matches at 8 bases. V was clipped by 1 base and J by 6 bases; unmatched bases: 2. CDR1 SEHNR and CDR2 FQNEAQ come from the germline V gene (reference sequence). The CDR3 is made up of 13 amino acids. The DNA of the CDR3 is TGTGCCAGCAGCTTAGGGACAGGGTCCGAGCAGTACTTC. As protein: CASSLGTGSEQYF.

The V and J genes are TRBV4-1 and TRBJ2-1, with 8 bases identical to TRBD1. Germline V gives CDR1 MGHRA, CDR2 YSYEKL. Trimming removed 4 bases from V and 7 bases from J; junction bases left unmatched: 15. CDR3 length equals 17 residues. CDR3 coding DNA: TGCGCCAGCAGCCTAGTGGACAGGGCGCTAGCGAGGAATGAGCAGTTCTTC. It encodes CASSLVDRALARNEQFF.

V usage is TRBV13 and J usage is TRBJ2-7; 9 bases agree with TRBD1. The length of the CDR3 is 15 residues. J gave up 4 bases and V 5 bases, and 9 bases lay outside the gene matches. Germline V gene sequence: CDR1 PRHDT, CDR2 FYEKMQ (reference sequence). The CDR3: CASSPRPGQGYEQYF. CDR3 sequence (DNA): TGTGCCAGCAGCCCAAGACCGGGACAGGGTTACGAGCAGTACTTC.